This is a list of T cell receptor beta chains from one sample in a study of blood T cell repertoires in COVID-19. Profiling relied on immunoSEQ multiplex PCR, and the TCRdb table lists in-frame clones only, not all of them. Of about 200,000 clones listed, 65% to 85% are singletons. Material for sequencing was peripheral blood. Receptors originate from a human donor in a cohort sampled during active COVID-19. Each CDR3 is given with its conserved first and last residue. Fields, in order: V gene, J gene, clone size, D gene, CDR3 DNA, CDR3 protein. The D gene is left open where the match is weak. A row's size may be missing; if present it is once, few, many or a size class.

>TRBV28|TRBJ1-5|few|TRBD1
TGTGCCAGCAGACCAGGGGGAAGCAATCAGCCCCAGCATTTT
CASRPGGSNQPQHF
>TRBV28|TRBJ1-2|NA|NA
TGTGCCAGTTCAGGGTTTAGAAACTATGGCTACACCTTC
CASSGFRNYGYTF
>TRBV6-1|TRBJ1-4|NA|NA
TGTGCCAGCAGTGAAGTCAGGAATGAAAAACTGTTTTTT
CASSEVRNEKLFF
>TRBV4-3|TRBJ1-4|NA|NA
TGCGCCAGCAGCCTCGGCAGGGGAAATGAAAAACTGTTTTTT
CASSLGRGNEKLFF
>TRBV5-4|TRBJ2-1|once|TRBD2
TGTGCCAGCAGCGTAGCGGGGGCCTTTATTGGTGAGCAGTTCTTC
CASSVAGAFIGEQFF
>TRBV1|TRBJ1-1|NA|NA
TGCACCAGCAGCCATGGGGCAGGGGATTTCACTGAAGCTTTCTTT
CTSSHGAGDFTEAFF
>TRBV14|TRBJ2-7|NA|TRBD2
TGTGCCAGCAGCCAATTTAGCGGGACGCCCTACGAGCAGTACTTC
CASSQFSGTPYEQYF
>TRBV5-1|TRBJ2-5|NA|NA
TGCGCCAGCAGCTTGGCCAGACAACGAGAGACCCAGTACTTC
CASSLARQRETQYF
>TRBV3-1/TRBV3-2|TRBJ2-2|NA|NA
TGTGCCAGCAGCCAACAGGGGTTTGCCGGGGAGCTGTTTTTT
CASSQQGFAGELFF
>TRBV30|TRBJ1-6|NA|NA
TGTGCCTGGAGTGAGACGGGATATAGGACACCCCTCCACTTT
CAWSETGYRTPLHF
>TRBV5-1|TRBJ2-1|once|TRBD1
TGCGCCAGCAGCTACGGACAGGGCCTGTATGAGCAGTTCTTC
CASSYGQGLYEQFF
>TRBV11-2|TRBJ2-6|once|NA
TGTGCCAGCAGGGGAGGTGGGGTCTCTGGGGCCAACGTCCTGACTTTC
CASRGGGVSGANVLTF
>TRBV4-3|TRBJ2-7|NA|TRBD2
TGCGCCAGCAGCCAAGATTGGGGGGGATCCTACGAGCAGTACTTC
CASSQDWGGSYEQYF
>TRBV3-1/TRBV3-2|TRBJ2-7|NA|TRBD2
TGTGCCAGCAGCCCGGGGCGGGGGGGCATCTACGAGCAGTACTTC
CASSPGRGGIYEQYF
>TRBV4-2|TRBJ2-7|NA|NA
TGTGCCAGCAGCCAAGATCTGGGGGGGGGCCTGGGGAGTGGGGGCCCCCACGAGCAGTACTTC
CASSQDLGGGLGSGGPHEQYF
>TRBV9|TRBJ2-7|NA|TRBD2
TGTGCCAGCAGCGTAGGTAGCGGGATTGGGTACGAGCAGTACTTC
CASSVGSGIGYEQYF
>TRBV7-9|TRBJ1-1|NA|NA
TGTGCCAGCAGGGATCCTGACAGCCTGAACACTGAAGCTTTCTTT
CASRDPDSLNTEAFF
>TRBV11-2|TRBJ2-1|few|TRBD2
TGTGCCAGCAGCCCCCGGACTAGCGAAGGTGAGCAGTTCTTC
CASSPRTSEGEQFF
>TRBV13|TRBJ2-1|NA|NA
TGTGCCAGCAGCTCAGTGACAGGCGACGAGCAGTTCTTC
CASSSVTGDEQFF
>TRBV7-9|TRBJ1-1|once|TRBD1
TGTGCCAGCAGCTTAGGGGGACAGGCTGAAGCTTTCTTT
CASSLGGQAEAFF
>TRBV5-4|TRBJ2-2|NA|TRBD1
TGTGCCAGCAGCTTGGAGGGGGCCGACGGGGAGCTGTTTTTT
CASSLEGADGELFF
>TRBV6-6|TRBJ1-1|NA|TRBD1
TGTGCCAGCAGTTCCCAGACAGGGCCTTACACTGAAGCTTTCTTT
CASSSQTGPYTEAFF
>TRBV24-1|TRBJ1-2|NA|NA
TGTGCCACCAGTGCCGGGACACCGTTTTATGGCTACACCTTC
CATSAGTPFYGYTF
>TRBV25-1|TRBJ1-1|NA|NA
TGTGCCAGCAGTGCAACAGGGATCACTGAAGCTTTCTTT
CASSATGITEAFF
>TRBV6-5|TRBJ1-3|NA|NA
TGTGCCAGCAGTCGAACAGGGAGGGCTGGAAACACCATATATTTT
CASSRTGRAGNTIYF
>TRBV5-1|TRBJ2-1|few|TRBD1
TGCGCCAGCAGCCTAAACACAGGGGGCAATGAGCAGTTCTTC
CASSLNTGGNEQFF
>TRBV4-1|TRBJ2-1|NA|NA
TGCGCCAGCAGCCAAGGACTGACGAATGAGCAGTTCTTC
CASSQGLTNEQFF
>TRBV4-1|TRBJ2-3|once|TRBD1
TGCGCCAGCAGCCAACAAGGGGGGACAGGGGAGATTTGGACGCAGTATTTT
CASSQQGGTGEIWTQYF
>TRBV6-5|TRBJ1-1|NA|NA
TGTGCCAGCAGCCTAACAGGGAACACTGAAGCTTTCTTT
CASSLTGNTEAFF
>TRBV5-4|TRBJ2-1|NA|TRBD2
TGTGCCAGCAGGCTAGCGGGAGGGCCCGTCCCCTACAATGAGCAGTTCTTC
CASRLAGGPVPYNEQFF
>TRBV2|TRBJ1-5|NA|NA
TGTGCCAGCAGTGAAGGGGGAGATCAGCCCCAGCATTTT
CASSEGGDQPQHF
>TRBV7-6|TRBJ2-7|NA|TRBD1
TGTGCCAGCAGCAAGACCGGGACAGACCTATACGAGCAGTACTTC
CASSKTGTDLYEQYF
>TRBV5-4|TRBJ1-1|NA|NA
TGTGCCAGCAGTGCGACGGGGACACATGCTTTCTTT
CASSATGTHAFF
>TRBV6-5|TRBJ2-5|NA|NA
TGTGCCAGCAGTTACGGGACGGGAGCGGGGACCCAGTACTTC
CASSYGTGAGTQYF
>TRBV5-1|TRBJ2-6|once|NA
TGCGCCAGCTCGGAGGGTCTCAGCTCTGGGGCCAACGTCCTGACTTTC
CASSEGLSSGANVLTF
>TRBV6-4|TRBJ1-1|few|TRBD1
TGTGCCAGCAGTGACACCGACAGGGGTGAAGCTTTCTTT
CASSDTDRGEAFF
>TRBV29-1|TRBJ1-4|NA|TRBD1
TGCAGCGCATACAGGGGGCTGGGTGAAAAACTGTTTTTT
CSAYRGLGEKLFF
>TRBV27|TRBJ2-5|NA|NA
TGTGCCAGCAGTTTAAAGGGGCCAGGGATCATCGGGACCCAGTACTTC
CASSLKGPGIIGTQYF
>TRBV28|TRBJ2-7|NA|NA
TGTGCCAGCAGCCCATCGGGGAGAGGCTCCTACGAGCAGTACTTC
CASSPSGRGSYEQYF
>TRBV4-3|TRBJ1-1|few|NA
TGCGCCAGCAGCCAAGATTGGCAACACACTGAAGCTTTCTTT
CASSQDWQHTEAFF
>TRBV18|TRBJ2-1|NA|NA
TGTGCCAGCTCGTTCGGAGGCGGCGCCTACAATGAGCAGTTCTTC
CASSFGGGAYNEQFF
>TRBV11-1|TRBJ2-3|NA|TRBD2
TGTGCCAGCAGCTTAGTTCCGGGGGGGCGGACAGATACGCAGTATTTT
CASSLVPGGRTDTQYF
>TRBV4-1|TRBJ2-1|NA|TRBD2
TGCGCCAGCAGCCAGTCCAGCGGACTAGCGGACTACAATGAGCAGTTCTTC
CASSQSSGLADYNEQFF
>TRBV6-1|TRBJ1-5|NA|NA
TGTGCCAGCAGTGAAGCTGGAGGTTCCAATCAGCCCCAGCATTTT
CASSEAGGSNQPQHF
>TRBV2|TRBJ1-3|few|NA
TGTGCCAGCAGCAGTGACTCTGGAAACACCATATATTTT
CASSSDSGNTIYF
>TRBV5-1|TRBJ1-2|NA|TRBD1
TGCGCCAGCGGCCTACCGGGACAGGGTGTAGAAGGCTACACCTTC
CASGLPGQGVEGYTF
>TRBV6-5|TRBJ2-1|NA|NA
TGTGCCAGCAGTCTGGCACAGCCTTCCTACAATGAGCAGTTCTTC
CASSLAQPSYNEQFF
>TRBV29-1|TRBJ2-1|NA|NA
TGCAGCTGCGACAAACTAGGAGGTGAGCAGTTCTTC
CSCDKLGGEQFF
>TRBV7-9|TRBJ2-7|NA|NA
TGTGCCAGCAGCGAGACGGGGGCTGCCAGGGGGGAGCAGTACTTC
CASSETGAARGEQYF
>TRBV21-1|TRBJ2-6|NA|NA
TGTGCCAGGAGACTAGCGGGCCTCTCTGGGGCCAACGTCCTGACTTTC
CARRLAGLSGANVLTF